This T cell receptor (beta chain) was found in a study of blood T cell repertoires in COVID-19. Across the study: T cells, B-cell-depleted T cells, or PBMCs supplied cDNA or gDNA.

This clone has a handful of counts. TCRdb's copy holds only in-frame clones and misses some; the assay was immunoSEQ multiplex PCR. Of under 400,000 clones in the sample, 80% to 90% were seen once. Everyone who took part was about 18 to 90 years old, and they came from 24 US areas. Cohorts were based on clinical histories the participants reported. Looked up from germline, CDR1 is SGHTA and CDR2 is FQGNSA. V was pared by 5 bases and J by 2 bases, with 15 bases between. The CDR3 covers 16 residues. The sample consisted of PBMCs or T cells enriched from blood (not recorded which). This clonotype originated in a woman in her forties with acute COVID-19. The V and J genes are TRBV7-2 and TRBJ2-2; a weak D match, TRBD1 (6 bases). The DNA of the CDR3 is TGTGCCAGCAGCCCCTGGAGGACAGACAACACCGGGGAGCTGTTTTTT. Protein: CASSPWRTDNTGELFF.